In its sample, the clone carrying this T cell receptor (beta chain) was seen a few times. Its antigen is not identified. This sample was taken from a study of T cell responses to AZD1222 COVID-19 vaccine. Whole-study results and caveats: Once two AZD1222 doses were given, Spike-specific TCR breadth and depth went up.

V shed 5 bases and J shed 3 bases, with 23 bases lying between them. Germline assignment: CDR1 MNHEY and CDR2 SMNVEV (reference sequence). CDR3 length equals 18 residues. The protocol was immunoSEQ multiplex PCR, while the TCRdb copy is restricted to in-frame clones and leaves out a portion. Of fewer than 120,000 clones in the sample, around 90% are singletons; the top ten hold 2.5% to 3.5%. The receptor comes from an adult in good health. The chain links TRBV27 to TRBJ2-1, with a weak D call TRBD1 (6 bases). The sequencing used peripheral blood, collected on day 0 of AZD1222 vaccination. The CDR3: CASSRESHRTAVYNEQFF. CDR3 DNA sequence: TGTGCCAGCAGTCGTGAGTCACATCGGACAGCCGTCTACAATGAGCAGTTCTTC.